The 30 T cell receptor beta chains below come from one sample, sequenced in a study of cytomegalovirus exposure and HLA in healthy donors. Both 60 Vbeta primers and 13 Jbeta primers went into the PCR. The data were produced by immunoSEQ multiplex PCR, yet TCRdb's version contains in-frame clones alone and is incomplete. The sample contains about 170,000 clones, around 75% of which appear only once. Material: PBMCs. Receptors were obtained from a male donor in good health and CMV-seronegative.

J is TRBJ1-1 and V is TRBV6-5; 7 positions match TRBD1. The CDR3 extends over 13 amino acids. Germline trimming cut 4 bases from V and 5 bases from J; bases unmatched to any gene: 4. The germline gives CDR1 MNHEY, CDR2 SVGAGI. Here the CDR3 DNA reads TGTGCCAGCAGTTCGCCAGGGGGGACTGAAGCTTTCTTT. Translated: CASSSPGGTEAFF.

V usage is TRBV18 and J usage is TRBJ1-1, with 10 positions matching TRBD1. Losses at the gene ends were 4 bases for V and 3 bases for J; bases not matched to a gene: 8. This CDR3 comprises 16 residues. Germline assignment: CDR1 KGHSH and CDR2 LQKENI. CDR3: CASSLGQGVADTEAFF. The CDR3 region has the DNA TGTGCCAGCTCACTCGGACAGGGGGTAGCGGACACTGAAGCTTTCTTT.

This sequence joins TRBV27 and TRBJ1-3; 9 positions agree with TRBD1. Germline values: CDR1 MNHEY, CDR2 SMNVEV (reference sequence). V was clipped by 6 bases and J by 1 base; unmatched bases: 1. The length of the CDR3 is 14 residues. CDR3 DNA sequence: TGTGCCAGCAGACAGGGGGCGTCTGGAAACACCATATATTTT. Protein sequence: CASRQGASGNTIYF.

The chain carries TRBV6-5 and TRBJ1-2; D is unclear. V lost 5 bases and J 5 bases, leaving 12 bases between the germline ends. Germline V CDR1 and CDR2: MNHEY, SVGAGI. The length of the CDR3 is 13 residues. The CDR3 DNA reads as TGTGCCAGCAGTCCTCGAACAGTATATGGCTACACCTTC. Translation: CASSPRTVYGYTF.

This clone occurred a few times. The chain combines TRBV2 with TRBJ2-1, with TRBD1 matching 7 bases. The trim removed 6 bases at V and 1 base at J, leaving 3 bases unmatched. CDR3 length: 14 residues. Germline loops: CDR1 SNHLY, CDR2 FYNNEI. The CDR3 loop reads CASRPRGSYNEQFF. The CDR3 nucleotides are TGTGCCAGCAGACCCAGGGGGTCCTACAATGAGCAGTTCTTC.

The chain is built from TRBV25-1 and TRBJ1-2, with unresolved D. Between the trimmed V and J ends, which lost 1 base and 5 bases, there was a span of 5 bases. The CDR3 length is 12 residues. Looked up from germline, CDR1 is MGHDK and CDR2 is SYGVNS. CDR3 residues: CASSELVYGYTF. In DNA, the CDR3 is TGTGCCAGCAGTGAATTAGTGTATGGCTACACCTTC.

V is TRBV18 and J is TRBJ2-6, with D perhaps matching TRBD2 (5 bases). Germline V CDR1 and CDR2: KGHSH, LQKENI. The CDR3 has 16 residues. V was clipped by 3 bases and J by 2 bases, with 11 bases between them. The CDR3 sequence: CASSPAGLAGANVLTF. CDR3 bases: TGTGCCAGCTCACCGGCGGGTTTGGCTGGGGCCAACGTCCTGACTTTC.

The chain uses TRBV27 and TRBJ2-3; D might be TRBD2 (5 bases). CDR1 and CDR2 from the germline V gene are MNHEY and SMNVEV (reference sequence). There are 14 residues in the CDR3. Trimming cost V 6 bases and J 0 bases, with 10 bases left between them. In DNA form, the CDR3 reads TGTGCCAGCAGAAGGCGGGCTAGCACAGATACGCAGTATTTT. It codes for CASRRRASTDTQYF.

This chain links TRBV2 with TRBJ2-6; unclear D gene. The CDR3 loop spans 12 amino acids. Trimming cost V 6 bases and J 3 bases, with 3 bases left between them. Germline CDR1 is SNHLY and CDR2 is FYNNEI. The chain's CDR3 is CASSGGANVLTF. Here the CDR3 DNA reads TGTGCCAGCAGCGGTGGGGCCAACGTCCTGACTTTC. Supplemented by reference TRBV2 and TRBJ2-6, the full variable domain reads EPEVTQTPSHQVTQMGQEVILRCVPISNHLYFYWYRQILGQKVEFLVSFYNNEISEKSEIFDDQFSVERPDGSNFTLKIRSTKLEDSAMYFCASSGGANVLTFGAGSRLTVL.

The genes are TRBV2 and TRBJ2-3, with 10 nucleotides matching TRBD2. Germline V gene data show CDR1 as SNHLY and CDR2 as FYNNEI. The CDR3 loop spans 19 amino acids. V shed 2 bases, J shed 2 bases, and the junction held 13 bases outside the gene matches. The CDR3, as DNA: TGTGCCAGCAGTGAATTTGCTAGCGGGGGCTGGATTTTCACAGATACGCAGTATTTT. Its protein product is CASSEFASGGWIFTDTQYF.

This rearrangement joins TRBV29-1 to TRBJ1-2, with D perhaps TRBD1 (5 bases). Between the trimmed V and J ends, which lost 4 bases and 5 bases, there was a span of 17 bases. Per germline, CDR1 SQVTM and CDR2 ANQGSEA. CDR3 length: 14 amino acids. As DNA, the CDR3 is TGCAGCGTTGTAACAGGCTCGCGGTTTTATGGCTACACCTTC. Its translation is CSVVTGSRFYGYTF.

This clone showed up just once. The J gene is TRBJ1-2, the V gene TRBV18; possible D gene TRBD1, 5 bases. This CDR3 contains 17 residues. The V gene lost 8 bases and the J gene lost 3 bases, with 25 bases spanning the gap. Germline V gene sequence: CDR1 KGHSH, CDR2 LQKENI. The CDR3 region has the DNA TGTGCCAGCACCCGAGGCGTAGGGGAGGACCAGGACTATGGCTACACCTTC. This translates into CASTRGVGEDQDYGYTF.

The V gene is TRBV7-9, the J gene TRBJ1-2; D not resolved. CDR1 is SEHNR and CDR2 is FQNEAQ in the germline V gene (reference sequence). V lost 6 bases and J lost 7, with 18 bases in between. This CDR3 has 14 amino acids. The CDR3 loop reads CASSPGFVRSGYTF. For the CDR3, the DNA is TGTGCCAGCAGTCCAGGTTTTGTCCGTAGTGGCTACACCTTC.

The chain links TRBV27 to TRBJ2-7, with a tentative D call TRBD1 (6 bases). This CDR3 region has 15 residues. CDR1 and CDR2 (germline): MNHEY, SMNVEV (reference sequence). V was clipped by 1 base and J by 0 bases, with 10 bases between them. The CDR3 bases are TGTGCCAGCAGTTTATACGGGACACACTCCTACGAGCAGTACTTC. Residues: CASSLYGTHSYEQYF.

The rearrangement uses TRBV30 and TRBJ1-4, with D possibly matching TRBD1 (5 bases). The CDR3 sequence is 13 residues long. Trimming removed 4 bases from V and 3 bases from J, with 9 bases in between. CDR1 is GTSNPN and CDR2 is SVGIG in the germline V gene (reference sequence). CDR3 in amino acids: CAWNLQANEKLFF. The CDR3 DNA follows: TGTGCCTGGAACCTACAGGCTAATGAAAAACTGTTTTTT.

A single count supports this clone. The chain employs TRBV4-3 and TRBJ2-7; 7 nucleotides match TRBD2. The CDR3 has 15 amino acids. The germline V gene has CDR1 LGHNA and CDR2 YSLEER. Losses at the gene ends were 0 bases for V and 3 bases for J; bases not matched to a gene: 5. CDR3 nucleotide sequence: TGCGCCAGCAGCCAAGATTTCGCGGGAGTCTACGAGCAGTACTTC. It is translated as CASSQDFAGVYEQYF.

The V and J genes are TRBV29-1 and TRBJ2-2, with D perhaps TRBD1 (6 bases). The germline V and J ends were trimmed by 7 bases and 0 bases, with 12 bases remaining between them. The CDR3 is made up of 14 amino acids. The V gene's germline CDR1 is SQVTM and CDR2 ANQGSEA. The CDR3 loop reads CSATGAANTGELFF. In nucleotides, the CDR3 is TGCAGCGCGACAGGCGCCGCGAACACCGGGGAGCTGTTTTTT.

This chain uses TRBV12-5 with TRBJ2-1; TRBD2 agrees at 11 bases. This CDR3 region has 14 residues. Looked up from germline, CDR1 is LGHNT and CDR2 is FRNRAP. Germline trimming cut 2 bases from V and 10 bases from J; bases unmatched to any gene: 4. CDR3: CASGLTSGGREQFF. In nucleotides, the CDR3 is TGTGCTAGTGGTTTGACTAGCGGGGGACGGGAGCAGTTCTTC.

The chain has TRBV11-3 and TRBJ1-1; D may be TRBD1 (5 bases). CDR1 SGHNT and CDR2 YENEEA come from the germline V gene. V lost 1 base to trimming and J lost 0 bases, with 9 bases between them. This CDR3 has 15 residues. CDR3 protein: CASSLGGDMNTEAFF. CDR3 nucleotides: TGTGCCAGCAGCTTAGGGGGGGATATGAACACTGAAGCTTTCTTT.

The chain combines TRBV5-1 with TRBJ2-5; 11 bases are a match to TRBD1. This CDR3 contains 16 residues. Unmatched junction bases numbered 4, after V lost 0 bases and J lost 3 bases. The germline gives CDR1 SGHRS, CDR2 YFSETQ. Written as DNA, the CDR3 is TGCGCCAGCAGCTTGGCCCCGGGACAGGGGGAAGAGACCCAGTACTTC. Translating gives CASSLAPGQGEETQYF.

J is TRBJ2-3 and V is TRBV2, with 13 bases aligning to TRBD2. The CDR3 contains 16 residues. From germline, CDR1 is SNHLY and CDR2 FYNNEI. The V gene end was trimmed by 7 bases and the J gene end by 4 bases; junction bases not matched to a gene: 8. CDR3 in DNA: TGTGCCAGCAAGTATCGGACTAGCGGGGGCGCAGATACGCAGTATTTT. Its protein is CASKYRTSGGADTQYF.

This clone was seen a handful of times. V and J are TRBV4-3 and TRBJ1-5; D possibly corresponds to TRBD1 (6 bases). V gave up 2 bases and J gave up 8 bases, with 13 bases separating them. Germline V gene lookup returns CDR1 LGHNA and CDR2 YSLEER. This CDR3 region has 14 residues. CDR3 in amino acids: CASSQQTGFEPQHF. DNA of the CDR3: TGCGCCAGCAGCCAACAAACAGGGTTTGAGCCCCAGCATTTT.

This chain uses TRBV30 with TRBJ2-5; 10 positions match TRBD2. V was clipped by 2 bases and J by 5 bases; unmatched bases: 8. The CDR3 length is 15 residues. Germline CDR1 is GTSNPN and CDR2 is SVGIG (reference sequence). The CDR3 sequence: CAWSILAGPWETQYF. The CDR3, as DNA: TGTGCCTGGAGTATACTAGCGGGGCCCTGGGAGACCCAGTACTTC.

This clone turned up a few times. V and J are TRBV9 and TRBJ1-1; perhaps TRBD1 as D (6 bases). Between the trimmed V and J ends, which lost 4 bases and 4 bases, there was a span of 11 bases. This CDR3 contains 13 residues. Germline V gene data show CDR1 as SGDLS and CDR2 as YYNGEE. The CDR3 sequence is CASSQGQITEAFF. The CDR3 coding sequence is TGTGCCAGCAGCCAAGGACAGATCACTGAAGCTTTCTTT.

V is TRBV27 and J is TRBJ1-2; 8 bases are a match to TRBD1. Looked up from germline, CDR1 is MNHEY and CDR2 is SMNVEV (reference sequence). CDR3 length: 16 residues. Trimming at V came to 2 bases and at J to 5 bases, leaving 10 bases not matched to a gene. The CDR3 sequence: CASSLQQGAGRYGYTF. The CDR3 region has the DNA TGTGCCAGCAGTTTACAGCAGGGGGCTGGTAGGTATGGCTACACCTTC.

In its sample, this clone was seen a few times. The rearrangement uses TRBV5-6 and TRBJ1-1, with D unclear. V lost 2 bases, J lost 1 base, and 6 bases lay in between. Germline CDR1 and CDR2: SGHDT and YYEEEE. The length of the CDR3 is 13 residues. Here the CDR3 reads CASSFDTNTEAFF. CDR3 DNA sequence: TGTGCCAGCAGCTTCGACACGAACACTGAAGCTTTCTTT.

The chain employs TRBV5-5 and TRBJ2-7, with a possible D match to TRBD1 (5 bases). The CDR3 loop spans 16 amino acids. V lost 0 bases and J 4 bases, leaving 17 bases between the germline ends. CDR1 is SGHKS and CDR2 is YYEKEE in the germline V gene (reference sequence). CDR3 region: CASSLVVTVKDYEQYF. Written as DNA, the CDR3 is TGTGCCAGCAGCTTGGTTGTGACAGTAAAAGATTACGAGCAGTACTTC.

The genes are TRBV6-5 and TRBJ1-4; tentative D call: TRBD1 (5 bases). Germline CDR1 is MNHEY and CDR2 is SVGAGI. This CDR3 is 15 amino acids long. V dropped 0 bases and J dropped 8 bases, with 13 bases sitting between them. The CDR3 loop reads CASSYSGEVREKLFF. Written as DNA, the CDR3 is TGTGCCAGCAGTTACTCGGGGGAGGTTCGGGAAAAACTGTTTTTT.

The chain combines TRBV6-6 with TRBJ1-3; D remains ambiguous. Germline V lookup: CDR1 MNHNY, CDR2 SVGAGI (reference sequence). V was clipped by 2 bases and J by 4 bases, with 9 bases between them. The CDR3 totals 14 residues. The CDR3 bases are TGTGCCAGCAGTTACGCGTCTGCCGGAAACACCATATATTTT. It encodes CASSYASAGNTIYF.

The chain couples TRBV18 to TRBJ1-3; possible D gene TRBD1, 6 bases. Germline V gives CDR1 KGHSH, CDR2 LQKENI. The CDR3 contains 16 residues. The germline V and J ends were trimmed by 2 bases and 2 bases, with 13 bases remaining between them. CDR3 loop: CASSPGTPEAGNTIYF. The CDR3 DNA reads TGTGCCAGCTCACCAGGGACACCCGAAGCTGGAAACACCATATATTTT.